Following are 10 T cell receptor beta chains from one sample sequenced in a study of blood T cell repertoires in COVID-19. Measured with immunoSEQ multiplex PCR; TCRdb has only the in-frame clones, and not every one. The repertoire holds under 150,000 clones, with 75% to 85% as singletons. The sample taken for sequencing was peripheral blood. Receptors originate from a man older than 75 with acute or convalescent COVID-19.

The rearrangement uses TRBV7-3 and TRBJ2-1; TRBD1 matches at 11 bases. With 6 bases clipped from V and 12 bases from J, the junction kept 4 bases outside the gene matches. Germline values: CDR1 SGHTA, CDR2 FQGTGA. CDR3 length: 12 residues. CDR3 amino acids: CASSRTGGRQFF. CDR3 bases: TGTGCCAGCAGTAGGACAGGGGGCCGGCAGTTCTTC.

The CDR3 DNA reads as TGCGCCAGCAGCTCTTCCGGGACAGGGTTCAATGAGCAGTTCTTC. Translation: CASSSSGTGFNEQFF. The chain has TRBV5-1 and TRBJ2-1; TRBD1 aligns across 9 bases. Losses at the gene ends were 3 bases for V and 6 bases for J; bases not matched to a gene: 7. Germline values: CDR1 SGHRS, CDR2 YFSETQ. The CDR3 runs 15 residues.

This chain links TRBV4-2 with TRBJ2-7, with TRBD1 matching over 8 bases. Germline loops: CDR1 LGHNA, CDR2 YNFKEQ. The CDR3 runs 15 residues. V trimming: 1 base; J trimming: 5 bases; junction bases outside the gene matches: 7. DNA for the CDR3: TGTGCCAGCAGCCAAGGGACAGGGTTTACCGACGAGCAGTACTTC. Encoded protein: CASSQGTGFTDEQYF.

J is TRBJ1-5 and V is TRBV4-3, with D tentatively TRBD1 (6 bases). From germline, CDR1 is LGHNA and CDR2 YSLEER. V was clipped by 0 bases and J by 4 bases, with 10 bases between them. There are 15 residues in the CDR3. CDR3 sequence: CASSQEWGQNQPQHF. The CDR3 DNA follows: TGCGCCAGCAGCCAAGAATGGGGGCAAAATCAGCCCCAGCATTTT.

The rearrangement links TRBV9 to TRBJ2-5, with 11 bases fitting TRBD1. Germline CDR1 SGDLS, CDR2 YYNGEE. The CDR3 spans 16 residues. V shed 0 bases and J 6 bases; nucleotides not matched to a gene: 7. The CDR3 DNA sequence: TGTGCCAGCAGCGTAGGCGGACAGGGGGCGCGGCAGACCCAGTACTTC. This translates into CASSVGGQGARQTQYF.

The gene calls are TRBV2 and TRBJ2-7; 8 nucleotides agree with TRBD1. This CDR3 region has 15 residues. V trimming: 5 bases; J trimming: 0 bases; junction bases outside the gene matches: 6. The germline gives CDR1 SNHLY, CDR2 FYNNEI. CDR3 in DNA: TGTGCCAGCAGTTATGGACAGGGAAACTCCTACGAGCAGTACTTC. Its translation is CASSYGQGNSYEQYF.

This chain connects TRBV6-1 to TRBJ1-6, with D perhaps matching TRBD1 (6 bases). This CDR3 is built from 17 residues. The ends were cut back, 4 bases at V and 10 bases at J, with 23 bases in the middle. Germline CDR1 is MNHNS and CDR2 is SASEGT. As DNA, the CDR3 is TGTGCCAGCAGTGTTCCATCGACACAGGCGAGGGGGTCACCCCTCCACTTT. Translation: CASSVPSTQARGSPLHF.

Worth noting for this clone: Other nucleotide sequences in the sample specify the same CDR3. The genes are TRBV5-6 and TRBJ1-6; D remains ambiguous. The germline CDR1 and CDR2 sequences are SGHDT and YYEEEE. V shed 2 bases and J shed 5 bases, with 11 bases lying between them. This CDR3 spans 15 amino acids. The CDR3 DNA reads as TGTGCCAGCAGCTTAGGAGACCGGGATAATTCACCCCTCCACTTT. This encodes CASSLGDRDNSPLHF.

The rearrangement joins TRBV5-1 to TRBJ2-6; 8 positions agree with TRBD1. CDR3 length equals 14 residues. J gave up 4 bases and V 7 bases, and 4 bases lay outside the gene matches. Germline lookup yields CDR1 SGHRS and CDR2 YFSETQ. CDR3 in DNA: TGCGCCAGCCGACAGGGGTCCGGGGCCAACGTCCTGACTTTC. Translated: CASRQGSGANVLTF.

The chain links TRBV29-1 to TRBJ2-7; D not certain. The germline V gene encodes CDR1 SQVTM and CDR2 ANQGSEA. This CDR3 contains 13 residues. The V end lost 7 bases, the J end lost 2 bases, and 15 bases lay between the germline ends. In nucleotides, the CDR3 is TGCAGCGCCCTGACGGCGGCCCCCTACGAGCAGTACTTC. As protein: CSALTAAPYEQYF.